This paragraph reports one T cell receptor beta chain. The V segment lost 5 bases and the J segment 4 bases; nucleotides outside the gene matches: 8. Germline V gene sequence: CDR1 MDHEN, CDR2 SYDVKM. The CDR3 totals 14 residues. The data were taken from a study of blood T cell repertoires in COVID-19. Generated by immunoSEQ multiplex PCR, the TCRdb table keeps only in-frame clones and is missing some. The sample has some 200,000 clones, 84% seen once. This clonotype originated in a woman of 80 years or more with active or convalescent COVID-19. The sample was peripheral blood. The V call is TRBV28, the J call TRBJ2-7; TRBD1 matches at 7 bases. CDR3 in DNA: TGTGCCAGCAGTCCCCCCGGGACAGCGTACGAGCAGTACTTC. Translated, it gives CASSPPGTAYEQYF.